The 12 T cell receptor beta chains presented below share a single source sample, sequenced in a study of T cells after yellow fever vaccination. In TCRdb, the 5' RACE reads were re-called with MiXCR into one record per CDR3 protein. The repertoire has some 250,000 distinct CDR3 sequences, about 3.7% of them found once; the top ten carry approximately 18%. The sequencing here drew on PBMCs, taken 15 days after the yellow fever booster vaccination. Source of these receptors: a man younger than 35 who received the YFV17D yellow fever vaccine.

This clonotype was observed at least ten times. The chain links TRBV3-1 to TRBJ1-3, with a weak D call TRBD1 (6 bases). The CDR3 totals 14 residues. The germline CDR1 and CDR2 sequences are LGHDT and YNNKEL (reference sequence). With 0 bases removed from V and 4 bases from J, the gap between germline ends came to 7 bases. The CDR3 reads CASSQEDSGNTIYF. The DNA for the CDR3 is TGTGCCAGCAGCCAAGAGGACAGCGGAAACACCATATATTTT.

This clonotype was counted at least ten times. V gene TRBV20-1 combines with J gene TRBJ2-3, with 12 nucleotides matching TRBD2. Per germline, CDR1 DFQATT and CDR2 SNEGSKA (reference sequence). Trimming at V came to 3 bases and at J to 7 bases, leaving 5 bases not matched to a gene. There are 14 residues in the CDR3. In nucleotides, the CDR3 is TGCAGTGCTAGGGCGACTAGCGGGGGATATACGCAGTATTTT. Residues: CSARATSGGYTQYF.

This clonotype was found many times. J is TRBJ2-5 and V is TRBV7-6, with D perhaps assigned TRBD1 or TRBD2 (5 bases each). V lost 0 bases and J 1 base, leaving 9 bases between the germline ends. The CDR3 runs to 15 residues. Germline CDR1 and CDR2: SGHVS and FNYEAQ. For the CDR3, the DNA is TGTGCCAGCAGCTTAGCGCCGGGACCCCAAGAGACCCAGTACTTC. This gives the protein CASSLAPGPQETQYF.

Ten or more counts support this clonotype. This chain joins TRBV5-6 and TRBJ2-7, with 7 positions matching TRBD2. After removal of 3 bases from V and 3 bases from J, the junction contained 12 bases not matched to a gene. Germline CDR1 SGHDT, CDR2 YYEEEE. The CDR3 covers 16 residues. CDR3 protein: CASSSPGSRGVYEQYF. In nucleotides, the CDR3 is TGTGCCAGCAGCTCCCCTGGGTCCCGGGGGGTCTACGAGCAGTACTTC.

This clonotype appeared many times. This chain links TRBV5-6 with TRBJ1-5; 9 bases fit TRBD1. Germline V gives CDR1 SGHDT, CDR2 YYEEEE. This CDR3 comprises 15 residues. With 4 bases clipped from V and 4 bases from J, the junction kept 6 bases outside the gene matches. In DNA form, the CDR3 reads TGTGCCAGCAGCACGGACAGGGGAACAAATCAGCCCCAGCATTTT. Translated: CASSTDRGTNQPQHF. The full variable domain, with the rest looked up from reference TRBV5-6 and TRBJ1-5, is DAGVTQSPTHLIKTRGQQVTLRCSPKSGHDTVSWYQQALGQGPQFIFQYYEEEERQRGNFPDRFSGHQFPNYSSELNVNALLLGDSALYLCASSTDRGTNQPQHFGDGTRLSIL.

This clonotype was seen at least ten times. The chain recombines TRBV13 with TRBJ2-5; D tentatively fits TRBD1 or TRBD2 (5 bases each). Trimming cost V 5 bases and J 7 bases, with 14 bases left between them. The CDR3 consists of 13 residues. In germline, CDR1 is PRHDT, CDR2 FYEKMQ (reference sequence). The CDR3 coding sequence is TGTGCCAGCAGCCCCTACCGGGACGGGACCCAGTACTTC. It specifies CASSPYRDGTQYF.

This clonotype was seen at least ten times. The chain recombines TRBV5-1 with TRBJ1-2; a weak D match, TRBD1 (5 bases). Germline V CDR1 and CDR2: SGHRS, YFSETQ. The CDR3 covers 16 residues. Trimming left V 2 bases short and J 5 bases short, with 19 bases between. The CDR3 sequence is CASSFPEGAPLYGYTF. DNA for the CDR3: TGCGCCAGCAGCTTCCCCGAAGGGGCTCCCCTATATGGCTACACCTTC.

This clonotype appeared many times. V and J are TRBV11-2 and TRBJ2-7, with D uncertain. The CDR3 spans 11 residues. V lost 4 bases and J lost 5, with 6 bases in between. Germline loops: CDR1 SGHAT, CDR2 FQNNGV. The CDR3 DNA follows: TGTGCCAGCAGCTATAATCACGAGCAGTACTTC. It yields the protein CASSYNHEQYF.

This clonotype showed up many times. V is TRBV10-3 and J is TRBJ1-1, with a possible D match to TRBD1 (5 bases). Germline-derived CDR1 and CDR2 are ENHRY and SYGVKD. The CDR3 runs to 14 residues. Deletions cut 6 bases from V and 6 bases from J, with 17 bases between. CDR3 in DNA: TGTGCCATCAGCCCAGTCGGGGGGGACTCTGAAGCTTTCTTT. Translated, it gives CAISPVGGDSEAFF.

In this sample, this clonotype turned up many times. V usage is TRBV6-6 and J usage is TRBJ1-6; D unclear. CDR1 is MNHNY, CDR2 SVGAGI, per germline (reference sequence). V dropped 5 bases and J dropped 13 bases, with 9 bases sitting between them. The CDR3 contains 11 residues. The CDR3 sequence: CASSDGSPLHF. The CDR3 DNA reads TGTGCCAGCAGTGACGGGAGTCCCCTCCACTTT.

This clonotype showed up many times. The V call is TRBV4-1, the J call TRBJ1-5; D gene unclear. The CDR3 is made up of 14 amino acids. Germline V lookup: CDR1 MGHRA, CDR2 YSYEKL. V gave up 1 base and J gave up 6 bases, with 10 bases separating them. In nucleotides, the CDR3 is TGCGCCAGCAGCCAAGTTTCCGCGGGTCAGCCCCAGCATTTT. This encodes CASSQVSAGQPQHF.

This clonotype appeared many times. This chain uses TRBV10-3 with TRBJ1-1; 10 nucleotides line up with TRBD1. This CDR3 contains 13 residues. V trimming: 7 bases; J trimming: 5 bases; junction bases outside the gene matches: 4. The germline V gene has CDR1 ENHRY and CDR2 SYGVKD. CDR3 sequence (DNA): TGTGCCATCAATGACAGGGGGCGAACTGAAGCTTTCTTT. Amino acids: CAINDRGRTEAFF.